The 23 T cell receptor beta chains in this list originate from one sample, sequenced in a study of response to subunit inactivated influenza vaccine. TCRdb independently ran MiXCR on the RT-PCR reads; one entry per CDR3 protein. Among about 500,000 distinct CDR3 sequences listed, 16% were seen once. This specimen was CD4+ T cells sorted from PBMCs, taken around 2 years after vaccination. Receptors originate from a man in his fifties or sixties who received an inactivated influenza vaccine.

This clonotype was seen only a few times. The chain employs TRBV12-3 or TRBV12-4 and TRBJ1-2, with a tentative D call TRBD1 (6 bases). CDR3 size: 15 residues. Trimming removed 3 bases from V and 2 bases from J, with 13 bases in between. The CDR3 spells CASSLEGGGNYGYTF. The DNA of the CDR3 is TGTGCCAGCAGTTTGGAAGGAGGGGGAAACTATGGCTACACCTTC.

The rearrangement joins TRBV28 to TRBJ2-7; the D gene is possibly TRBD1 (6 bases). CDR3 length: 12 amino acids. Trimming took 7 bases from V and 2 from J, leaving 9 bases between them. CDR1 and CDR2 (germline): MDHEN, SYDVKM. The CDR3 is CASTRDTYEQYF. The CDR3 coding sequence is TGTGCCAGCACTCGGGACACCTACGAGCAGTACTTC. Full variable domain (rest looked up from reference TRBV28 and TRBJ2-7): DVKVTQSSRYLVKRTGEKVFLECVQDMDHENMFWYRQDPGLGLRLIYFSYDVKMKEKGDIPEGYSVSREKKERFSLILESASTNQTSMYLCASTRDTYEQYFGPGTRLTVT.

This clonotype was seen a few times. V usage is TRBV9 and J usage is TRBJ2-3; perhaps TRBD2 as D (6 bases). Trimming removed 0 bases at V and 0 bases at J, with 11 bases between. This CDR3 region has 16 residues. The V gene's germline CDR1 is SGDLS and CDR2 YYNGEE. This CDR3 reads CASSVGSGTSTDTQYF. CDR3 sequence (DNA): TGTGCCAGCAGCGTAGGTAGCGGAACAAGCACAGATACGCAGTATTTT.

The chain joins TRBV28 to TRBJ2-6; a possible D gene is TRBD2 (6 bases). Per germline, CDR1 MDHEN and CDR2 SYDVKM. CDR3 length equals 18 residues. Trimming cost V 5 bases and J 0 bases, with 17 bases left between them. The CDR3: CASSPRGRFLSGANVLTF. The DNA of the CDR3 is TGTGCCAGCAGTCCGCGGGGCAGATTTCTCTCTGGGGCCAACGTCCTGACTTTC.

The chain uses TRBV5-1 and TRBJ2-3; 9 nucleotides align to TRBD2. Per germline, CDR1 SGHRS and CDR2 YFSETQ. CDR3 size: 17 residues. V lost 5 bases to trimming and J lost 0 bases; unmatched junction nucleotides: 10. DNA of the CDR3: TGCGCCAGCAGAGGGGGCGGGGGGGCCCCTAGCACAGATACGCAGTATTTT. Residues: CASRGGGGAPSTDTQYF.

This sequence joins TRBV29-1 and TRBJ2-7, with D uncertain. Looked up from germline, CDR1 is SQVTM and CDR2 is ANQGSEA. The CDR3 spans 13 residues. Trimming pared 6 bases from V and 0 bases from J, leaving 12 bases between. In DNA, the CDR3 is TGCAGCGTAACTGGCGTGGGCTCCTACGAGCAGTACTTC. Amino acid sequence: CSVTGVGSYEQYF.

This clonotype showed up just a few times. Here the CDR3 DNA reads TGTGCCAGCAGCTTATTGCCTAGCGGGGAAGCCTACAATGAGCAGTTCTTC. Protein product: CASSLLPSGEAYNEQFF. The J gene is TRBJ2-1, the V gene TRBV7-6; 9 nucleotides match TRBD2. The CDR3 is 17 amino acids. The germline V gene encodes CDR1 SGHVS and CDR2 FNYEAQ. The V segment lost 2 bases and the J segment 2 bases; nucleotides outside the gene matches: 7.

The chain recombines TRBV7-9 with TRBJ1-1; perhaps TRBD1 as D (5 bases). Germline CDR1 and CDR2: SEHNR and FQNEAQ (reference sequence). Deletions cut 2 bases from V and 0 bases from J, with 13 bases between. The CDR3 contains 16 residues. CDR3 coding DNA: TGTGCCAGCAGCTTATTTGGGGGAGGCATGAACACTGAAGCTTTCTTT. Translating it yields CASSLFGGGMNTEAFF.

The V gene is TRBV2, the J gene TRBJ1-2; no clear D gene. This CDR3 is 11 amino acids long. Germline V gene lookup returns CDR1 SNHLY and CDR2 FYNNEI. V was pared by 6 bases and J by 10 bases, with 12 bases between. CDR3 nucleotide sequence: TGTGCCAGCAGCGCACTCTTGGACTACACCTTC. Translated, it gives CASSALLDYTF. The full variable domain, in which reference TRBV2 and TRBJ1-2 provide the parts outside the CDR3, is EPEVTQTPSHQVTQMGQEVILRCVPISNHLYFYWYRQILGQKVEFLVSFYNNEISEKSEIFDDQFSVERPDGSNFTLKIRSTKLEDSAMYFCASSALLDYTFGSGTRLTVV.

This clonotype turned up a few times. V is TRBV6-1 and J is TRBJ1-2; 9 positions match TRBD1. Looked up from germline, CDR1 is MNHNS and CDR2 is SASEGT. V shed 4 bases and J 0 bases; nucleotides not matched to a gene: 3. The CDR3 covers 15 residues. The CDR3 is CASSAGTGTNYGYTF. The CDR3 bases are TGTGCCAGCAGTGCAGGGACAGGGACTAACTATGGCTACACCTTC.

This clonotype was picked up a small number of times. The J gene is TRBJ1-1, the V gene TRBV7-9, with D tentatively TRBD1 (5 bases). The V gene lost 2 bases and the J gene lost 8 bases, with 15 bases spanning the gap. The germline V gene has CDR1 SEHNR and CDR2 FQNEAQ (reference sequence). There are 14 residues in the CDR3. The CDR3 spells CASSLLMGPLEAFF. In DNA form, the CDR3 reads TGTGCCAGCAGCTTACTGATGGGGCCCCTCGAAGCTTTCTTT.

This clonotype was found a few times. The V call is TRBV3-1, the J call TRBJ2-5; TRBD2 aligns across 13 bases. V lost 1 base to trimming and J lost 4 bases; unmatched junction nucleotides: 3. The CDR3 has 16 residues. Germline CDR1 LGHDT, CDR2 YNNKEL (reference sequence). This chain's CDR3 is CASSQGTSGGRETQYF. The CDR3 DNA reads as TGTGCCAGCAGCCAAGGGACTAGCGGGGGTAGAGAGACCCAGTACTTC.

The gene calls are TRBV3-1 and TRBJ2-3; 9 bases agree with TRBD1. V shed 0 bases and J 3 bases; nucleotides not matched to a gene: 1. The CDR3 has 15 residues. Germline V lookup: CDR1 LGHDT, CDR2 YNNKEL (reference sequence). Here the CDR3 reads CASSQDGTGTDTQYF. The CDR3 nucleotides read TGTGCCAGCAGCCAAGATGGGACAGGGACAGATACGCAGTATTTT.

This clonotype was seen a handful of times. DNA for the CDR3: TGTGCCATCAGTGAGTCGCCAGGCCGCTCTGGGGCCAACGTCCTGACTTTC. This sequence encodes CAISESPGRSGANVLTF. V usage is TRBV10-3 and J usage is TRBJ2-6; D remains unclear. Germline CDR1 and CDR2: ENHRY and SYGVKD. V was pared by 0 bases and J by 0 bases, with 9 bases between. There are 17 residues in the CDR3.

This chain joins TRBV6-9 and TRBJ1-1; unclear D gene. The CDR3 has 16 residues. The V end lost 6 bases, the J end lost 2 bases, and 19 bases lay between the germline ends. Germline V lookup: CDR1 MNHGY, CDR2 SVAAGI. CDR3 loop: CASRRTGARINTEAFF. The CDR3 region has the DNA TGTGCCAGCAGAAGAACGGGAGCCAGGATCAACACTGAAGCTTTCTTT.

This clonotype turned up a few times. This chain joins TRBV2 and TRBJ2-1, with D maybe TRBD2 (6 bases). There are 15 residues in the CDR3. Germline V CDR1 and CDR2: SNHLY, FYNNEI. Trimming took 7 bases from V and 4 from J, leaving 17 bases between them. The CDR3 spells CASTLLGLSYNEQFF. Here the CDR3 DNA reads TGTGCCAGCACCCTGCTGGGACTTTCGTACAATGAGCAGTTCTTC.

This clonotype has at least ten counts. Compared with germline, one end of the junction differs, possibly owing to a read error. V is TRBV5-1 and J is TRBJ2-7, with 8 bases lining up with TRBD1. Germline assignment: CDR1 SGHRS and CDR2 YFSETQ. The CDR3 sequence is 14 residues long. CDR3 protein: CASSSGQGTYEQYF. The CDR3 DNA reads TGTGCCAGCAGCTCAGGACAGGGCACCTACGAGCAGTACTTC.

This chain connects TRBV6-5 to TRBJ1-1, with D possibly matching TRBD1 (5 bases). Germline CDR1 and CDR2: MNHEY and SVGAGI. Trimming removed 6 bases at V and 11 bases at J, with 16 bases between. The CDR3 is made up of 12 amino acids. The CDR3 sequence: CASSPRDASAFF. CDR3 in DNA: TGTGCCAGCAGCCCACGGGACGCCTCTGCTTTCTTT.

This clonotype has at least ten counts. The rearrangement joins TRBV28 to TRBJ1-2, with D unresolved. The CDR3 consists of 14 residues. V was shortened by 4 bases and J by 3 bases, with 12 bases between the two germline ends. Germline V lookup: CDR1 MDHEN, CDR2 SYDVKM. The CDR3 loop is CASSSPPGYYGYTF. Here the CDR3 DNA reads TGTGCCAGCAGTTCCCCACCTGGGTACTATGGCTACACCTTC.

This clonotype was detected a few times. The chain carries TRBV20-1 and TRBJ1-5; the match to TRBD1 covers 7 bases. J gave up 2 bases and V 2 bases, and 6 bases lay outside the gene matches. Germline V gene lookup returns CDR1 DFQATT and CDR2 SNEGSKA (reference sequence). There are 15 residues in the CDR3. The CDR3, as DNA: TGCAGTGCTAGACCCACAGGGGAAGGCAATCAGCCCCAGCATTTT. This codes for CSARPTGEGNQPQHF.

This clonotype was seen ten or more times. V usage is TRBV27 and J usage is TRBJ1-5; D unresolved. Germline CDR1 and CDR2: MNHEY and SMNVEV (reference sequence). V shed 3 bases and J shed 0 bases, with 9 bases lying between them. CDR3 length equals 15 residues. This CDR3 reads CASSLEGYSNQPQHF. The CDR3 region has the DNA TGTGCCAGCAGTTTGGAGGGTTATAGCAATCAGCCCCAGCATTTT.

The rearrangement links TRBV5-1 to TRBJ1-5; D is uncertain. The germline V gene encodes CDR1 SGHRS and CDR2 YFSETQ. The CDR3 runs 14 residues. V was shortened by 4 bases and J by 2 bases, with 10 bases between the two germline ends. CDR3 region: CASSPDNRNQPQHF. The CDR3 coding sequence is TGCGCCAGCAGCCCAGACAACCGCAATCAGCCCCAGCATTTT.

This clonotype showed up just a few times. The CDR3: CASRPAGTGYHEQYF. For the CDR3, the DNA is TGTGCCAGCAGGCCGGCAGGGACAGGGTACCACGAGCAGTACTTC. This chain connects TRBV7-2 to TRBJ2-7, with TRBD1 matching 9 bases. This CDR3 comprises 15 residues. Per the germline V gene, CDR1 is SGHTA and CDR2 is FQGNSA. V lost 6 bases, J lost 5 bases, and 11 bases stayed unmatched. Combining the CDR3 with reference TRBV7-2 and TRBJ2-7 gives the whole variable domain GAGVSQSPSNKVTEKGKDVELRCDPISGHTALYWYRQSLGQGLEFLIYFQGNSAPDKSGLPSDRFSAERTGGSVSTLTIQRTQQEDSAVYLCASRPAGTGYHEQYFGPGTRLTVT.